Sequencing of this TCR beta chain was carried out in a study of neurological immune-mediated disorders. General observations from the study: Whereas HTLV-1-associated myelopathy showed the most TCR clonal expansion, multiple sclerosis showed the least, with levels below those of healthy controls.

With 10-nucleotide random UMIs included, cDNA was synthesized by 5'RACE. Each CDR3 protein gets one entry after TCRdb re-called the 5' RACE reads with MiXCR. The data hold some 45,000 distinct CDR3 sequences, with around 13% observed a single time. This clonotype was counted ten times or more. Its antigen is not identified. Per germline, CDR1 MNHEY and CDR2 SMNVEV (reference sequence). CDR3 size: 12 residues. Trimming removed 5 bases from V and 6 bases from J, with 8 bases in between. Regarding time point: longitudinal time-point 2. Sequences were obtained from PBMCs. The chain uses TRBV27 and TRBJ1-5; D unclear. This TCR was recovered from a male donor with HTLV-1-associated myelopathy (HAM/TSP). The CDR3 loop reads CASSEGLQPQHF. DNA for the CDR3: TGTGCCAGCAGTGAAGGGCTTCAGCCCCAGCATTTT.